These T cell receptor beta chains were read from a single sample in a study of T cells after yellow fever vaccination. TCRdb reanalysed the 5' RACE reads using MiXCR and keeps one entry per CDR3 protein. The data hold about 340,000 distinct CDR3 sequences, with about 8.7% observed a single time. Sequencing used PBMCs, obtained on the day of the first yellow fever vaccination. These receptors were collected from a man aged 18 to 29 who received the YFV17D yellow fever vaccine. The CDR3 runs from the conserved cysteine through the conserved F or W. The D gene is left open where the match is weak. Where a row states a size, it is once, few, many or the class of an expanded clone; other rows omit it.

cdr3_length,v_call,j_call,clone_size,d_call,cdr3_nt,cdr3_aa
17,TRBV4-2,TRBJ1-1,.,TRBD1,TGTGCCAGCAGCCAAGTCGGGGAGGGGGCCTTTGGGGGTGAAGCTTTCTTT,CASSQVGEGAFGGEAFF
11,TRBV6-5,TRBJ1-1,few,.,TGTGCCAGCAGTTACAGACTGGAATCTTTCTTT,CASSYRLESFF
15,TRBV20-1,TRBJ2-1,many,TRBD2,TGCAGTGCTCTCCTAGCGGGGGGACTAAGTCATGAGCAGTTCTTC,CSALLAGGLSHEQFF
15,TRBV5-1,TRBJ2-1,few,TRBD2,TGCGCCAGCAGCTTACCACGGGGGGGGTTAGATGAGCAGTTCTTC,CASSLPRGGLDEQFF
15,TRBV4-1,TRBJ1-1,.,.,TGCGCCAGCAGACCCACACCTGGGCTGGACACTGAAGCTTTCTTT,CASRPTPGLDTEAFF
14,TRBV12-3/TRBV12-4,TRBJ2-2,.,TRBD1,TGTGCCAGCAGCCGACAGGGTCACACCGGGGAGCTGTTTTTT,CASSRQGHTGELFF
14,TRBV6-5,TRBJ1-5,few,TRBD1,TGTGCCAGCAGTAACAGGGGGGTTAATCAGCCCCAGCATTTT,CASSNRGVNQPQHF
14,TRBV5-4,TRBJ2-7,.,TRBD1,TGTGCCAGCAGCTGGGACAGGGGGTCCGACGAGCAGTACTTC,CASSWDRGSDEQYF
14,TRBV5-1,TRBJ1-2,.,TRBD1,TGCGCCAGCAGCTCAAGACAGGGGGCCGATGGCTACACCTTC,CASSSRQGADGYTF
15,TRBV12-3/TRBV12-4,TRBJ2-5,.,.,TGTGCCAGCAGTTTCCGGGGAGGTTTCCAAGAGACCCAGTACTTC,CASSFRGGFQETQYF
15,TRBV5-1,TRBJ2-5,many,.,TGCGCCAGCAGCTTATCGTTCCGGACCGAAGAGACCCAGTACTTC,CASSLSFRTEETQYF
11,TRBV2,TRBJ2-5,.,.,TGTGCCACCTTAGTTGAAGAGACCCAGTACTTC,CATLVEETQYF
14,TRBV12-3/TRBV12-4,TRBJ1-4,few,.,TGTGCCAGCAGTCTAAGGGCCTGGGATGAAAAACTGTTTTTT,CASSLRAWDEKLFF
15,TRBV20-1,TRBJ2-1,few,TRBD2,TGCAGTGCAGAAACTAGCGGGGGATTAAACAATGAGCAGTTCTTC,CSAETSGGLNNEQFF
15,TRBV5-1,TRBJ2-1,many,.,TGCGCCAGCAGCTTGGCGTTTAGTCTCGGCGATGAGCAGTTCTTC,CASSLAFSLGDEQFF
14,TRBV20-1,TRBJ2-7,few,TRBD1,TGCAGTGCCGCATCCGGGACAGTCTCCTACGAGCAGTACTTC,CSAASGTVSYEQYF
16,TRBV4-2,TRBJ2-7,.,TRBD1,TGTGCCAGCAGCCAAGAGGGAACAGGGGGCCTCTACGAGCAGTACTTC,CASSQEGTGGLYEQYF
16,TRBV3-1,TRBJ2-1,few,TRBD2,TGTGCCAGCAGCCATGAAGCGGGGGGGCGAGGCAATGAGCAGTTCTTC,CASSHEAGGRGNEQFF
13,TRBV4-2,TRBJ2-5,few,.,TGTGCCAGCAGCCAAGATTCAACGGAGACCCAGTACTTC,CASSQDSTETQYF
14,TRBV7-2,TRBJ2-1,many,TRBD1,TGTGCCAGCAGCCGGGACAGGGGGAACAATGAGCAGTTCTTC,CASSRDRGNNEQFF
16,TRBV11-2,TRBJ1-2,.,TRBD1,TGTGCCAGCAGCTTAACGCGGGACAGCATCATTTATGGCTACACCTTC,CASSLTRDSIIYGYTF
12,TRBV6-6,TRBJ2-1,many,.,TGTGCCAGCAGTACAGGACAGCTCGAACAGTTCTTC,CASSTGQLEQFF
13,TRBV12-3/TRBV12-4,TRBJ2-5,few,.,TGTGCCAGCAGTTTGCGACAGAAAGAGACCCAGTACTTC,CASSLRQKETQYF
16,TRBV20-1,TRBJ2-5,.,TRBD2,TGCAGTGCTTGTGTGGGCACTAGCGGGGGGGAAGAGACCCAGTACTTC,CSACVGTSGGEETQYF
14,TRBV3-1,TRBJ1-5,many,.,TGTGCCAGCAGCCTAGGTTGGAGCAATCAGCCCCAGCATTTT,CASSLGWSNQPQHF
11,TRBV7-9,TRBJ2-7,many,.,TGTGCCAGCAGCTTCATCTACGAGCAGTACTTC,CASSFIYEQYF
14,TRBV7-3,TRBJ1-6,.,.,TGTGCCAGCAGGGCTGGGACGGCGAATTCACCCCTCCACTTT,CASRAGTANSPLHF
14,TRBV5-6,TRBJ1-3,.,.,TGTGCCAGCAGCTTAAATTGGTCTGGAAACACCATATATTTT,CASSLNWSGNTIYF
14,TRBV6-2/TRBV6-3,TRBJ2-2,.,.,TGTGCCAGCATCCGCTCGGCCCACACCGGGGAGCTGTTTTTT,CASIRSAHTGELFF
20,TRBV11-2,TRBJ2-2,few,TRBD2,TGTGCCAGCAGCCGAACCTTCCTAGCGGGGGGGGCCCTGAACCCCGGGGAGCTGTTTTTT,CASSRTFLAGGALNPGELFF
17,TRBV5-1,TRBJ2-1,many,.,TGCGCCAGCAGCGTGCGACTCACAGGGCCTACCTACAATGAGCAGTTCTTC,CASSVRLTGPTYNEQFF
13,TRBV29-1,TRBJ2-3,many,TRBD1,TGCAGCGCGGGGACAGGTGGCACAGATACGCAGTATTTT,CSAGTGGTDTQYF
15,TRBV27,TRBJ1-5,few,.,TGTGCCAGCAGTTTAATTAGTACTAGCAATCAGCCCCAGCATTTT,CASSLISTSNQPQHF
15,TRBV11-2,TRBJ2-1,few,TRBD1,TGTGCCAGCAGCCTCCGGACAGGACCGACGAATGAGCAGTTCTTC,CASSLRTGPTNEQFF
15,TRBV7-9,TRBJ2-7,.,.,TGTGCCAGCAGCCCTTTAGGGGGGAGGTCCTACGAGCAGTACTTC,CASSPLGGRSYEQYF
14,TRBV9,TRBJ2-7,.,.,TGTGCCAGCAGCGTAGAGAACAGGGACCACGAGCAGTACTTC,CASSVENRDHEQYF
14,TRBV12-3/TRBV12-4,TRBJ1-1,few,TRBD1,TGTGCCAGCAGCCGACAGGGACCGAACACTGAAGCTTTCTTT,CASSRQGPNTEAFF
17,TRBV5-4,TRBJ2-3,.,TRBD1,TGTGCCAGCAGCTCGAAACTCGGACAGGGGGGCGCAGATACGCAGTATTTT,CASSSKLGQGGADTQYF
13,TRBV4-3,TRBJ1-6,many,.,TGCGCCAGCAGCCAAGAAAGAAGGTCCTCCCTCCACTTT,CASSQERRSSLHF
15,TRBV28,TRBJ2-4,few,.,TGTGCCAGCAGCGCCCCGGCTTCAGCCAAAAACATTCAGTACTTC,CASSAPASAKNIQYF
14,TRBV29-1,TRBJ2-1,.,.,TGCAGCGTTGAAGACCGGAGCTCCTACAATGAGCAGTTCTTC,CSVEDRSSYNEQFF
16,TRBV5-1,TRBJ2-3,few,TRBD2,TGCGCCAGCAGCCCAAGCCCTAGCGGGGGCCGGGATACGCAGTATTTT,CASSPSPSGGRDTQYF
16,TRBV4-1,TRBJ1-5,few,.,TGCGCCAGCAGCCAAGTGCTACAGGGTGCCAATCAGCCCCAGCATTTT,CASSQVLQGANQPQHF
15,TRBV5-5,TRBJ2-6,.,.,TGTGCCAGCAGCTTGGTTTACTCTGGGGCCAACGTCCTGACTTTC,CASSLVYSGANVLTF
16,TRBV7-6,TRBJ2-3,.,.,TGTGCCAGCAGCTTCCAAGGTGGCAGCTTTCCGGATACGCAGTATTTT,CASSFQGGSFPDTQYF
14,TRBV2,TRBJ1-6,few,.,TGTGCCAGCAGGGATACAGGGCAATATTCACCCCTCCACTTT,CASRDTGQYSPLHF
14,TRBV5-1,TRBJ2-7,.,TRBD2,TGCGCCAGCAGCCAAAGCGGGGGGGCCTACGAGCAGTACTTC,CASSQSGGAYEQYF
14,TRBV2,TRBJ2-2,many,TRBD1,TGTGCCAGCACAGGACAGGGGAACATCGGGGAGCTGTTTTTT,CASTGQGNIGELFF
12,TRBV5-1,TRBJ1-2,.,TRBD1,TGCGCCAGCAGTTCGGGACAGGGGCGATACACCTTC,CASSSGQGRYTF
14,TRBV9,TRBJ2-7,few,.,TGTGCCAGCAGCGGCCGGGACGGTACCTACGAGCAGTACTTC,CASSGRDGTYEQYF
15,TRBV5-1,TRBJ1-1,many,.,TGCGCCAGCAGCTTGGCTATAGGGGCGAACACTGAAGCTTTCTTT,CASSLAIGANTEAFF
16,TRBV7-6,TRBJ1-4,.,.,TGTGCCAGCAGCTTCGGGGCTAGCGGGATCCCCAAAAAACTGTTTTTT,CASSFGASGIPKKLFF
14,TRBV5-6,TRBJ2-5,.,TRBD2,TGTGCCAGCAGCTCTCCGGGACTAGAAGAGACCCAGTACTTC,CASSSPGLEETQYF
14,TRBV18,TRBJ2-7,.,TRBD1,TGTGCCAGCTCTCCTGTGGGGACAGCCTACGAGCAGTACTTC,CASSPVGTAYEQYF
15,TRBV7-3,TRBJ2-5,many,.,TGTGCCAGCAGCTCACATAGTGGAGGGCAAGAGACCCAGTACTTC,CASSSHSGGQETQYF
13,TRBV6-6,TRBJ1-5,many,.,TGTGCCACCACCGGGCCAAGGACCCAGCCCCAGCATTTT,CATTGPRTQPQHF
14,TRBV11-2,TRBJ2-4,many,.,TGTGCCAGCAGCTTCACCCTAGCCAAAAACATTCAGTACTTC,CASSFTLAKNIQYF